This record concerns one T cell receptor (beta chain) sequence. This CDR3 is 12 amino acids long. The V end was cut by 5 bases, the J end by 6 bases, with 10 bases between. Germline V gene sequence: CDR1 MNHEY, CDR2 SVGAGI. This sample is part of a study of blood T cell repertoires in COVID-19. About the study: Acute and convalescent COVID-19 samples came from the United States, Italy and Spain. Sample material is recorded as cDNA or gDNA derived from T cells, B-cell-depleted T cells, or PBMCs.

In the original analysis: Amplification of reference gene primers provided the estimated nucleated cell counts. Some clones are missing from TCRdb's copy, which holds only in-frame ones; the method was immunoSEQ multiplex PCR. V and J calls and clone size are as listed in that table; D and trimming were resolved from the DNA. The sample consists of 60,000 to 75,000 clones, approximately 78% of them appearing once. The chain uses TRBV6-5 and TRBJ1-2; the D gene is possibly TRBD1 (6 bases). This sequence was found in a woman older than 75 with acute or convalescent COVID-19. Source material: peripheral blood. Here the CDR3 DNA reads TGTGCCAGCAGTCTACAGGGAAATGGCTACACCTTC. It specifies CASSLQGNGYTF.